The T cell receptor (beta chain) under discussion was sequenced for a study of T cell clones after liver transplantation. Study at large: Samples came from ITN030ST, which attempted immunosuppression withdrawal within 2 years of liver transplantation. Pre-transplant mixed lymphocyte reactions yielded third-party-reactive TCRbeta sequences as comparators for graft-donor-reactive sequences. Tolerance: complete withdrawal held at least one year, liver enzymes staying within twice normal.

Details on this clone: Its antigen is still unknown.

Points from the study as a whole: Small, mixed patient groups and varying post-transplant times limit these conclusions.

The germline V gene has CDR1 PRHDT and CDR2 FYEKMQ (reference sequence). Trimming removed 4 bases from V and 3 bases from J, with 13 bases in between. The CDR3 sequence is 14 residues long. Method: immunoSEQ multiplex PCR; TCRdb's copy keeps in-frame clones and lacks some. The sample lists tens of thousands of clones; under 85% were seen once. Sample: CD4+ T cells from blood, taken at the 22-month timepoint. This rearrangement joins TRBV13 to TRBJ2-7, with D possibly being TRBD1 or TRBD2 (6 bases each). The TCR sequence derives from a human patient who received a liver transplant. Some of the T cells may derive from the graft donor. In DNA form, the CDR3 reads TGTGCCAGCAGCTGGATGGGGGGCGACTACGAGCAGTACTTC. This codes for CASSWMGGDYEQYF. The full variable domain, in which reference TRBV13 and TRBJ2-7 provide the parts outside the CDR3, is AAGVIQSPRHLIKEKRETATLKCYPIPRHDTVYWYQQGPGQDPQFLISFYEKMQSDKGSIPDRFSAQQFSDYHSELNMSSLELGDSALYFCASSWMGGDYEQYFGPGTRLTVT.